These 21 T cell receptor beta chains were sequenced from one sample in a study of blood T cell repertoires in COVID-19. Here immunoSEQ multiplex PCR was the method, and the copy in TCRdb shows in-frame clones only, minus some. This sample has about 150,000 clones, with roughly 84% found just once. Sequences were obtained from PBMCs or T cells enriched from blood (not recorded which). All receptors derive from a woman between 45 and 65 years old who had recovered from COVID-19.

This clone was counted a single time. Here the CDR3 DNA reads TGTGCCAGCAGCGTAGGGACTAGCGGGGGCCCCTACGAGCAGTACTTC. It encodes CASSVGTSGGPYEQYF. The J gene is TRBJ2-7, the V gene TRBV9; 13 bases map to TRBD2. Looked up from germline, CDR1 is SGDLS and CDR2 is YYNGEE. This CDR3 spans 16 amino acids. Unmatched junction bases numbered 2, after V lost 0 bases and J lost 2 bases.

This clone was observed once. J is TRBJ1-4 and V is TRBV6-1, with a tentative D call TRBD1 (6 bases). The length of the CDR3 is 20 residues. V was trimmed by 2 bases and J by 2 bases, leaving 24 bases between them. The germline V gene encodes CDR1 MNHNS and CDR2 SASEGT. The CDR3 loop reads CASSELFQGNKLTTNEKLFF. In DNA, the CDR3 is TGTGCCAGCAGTGAATTATTTCAGGGGAACAAATTAACCACTAATGAAAAACTGTTTTTT.

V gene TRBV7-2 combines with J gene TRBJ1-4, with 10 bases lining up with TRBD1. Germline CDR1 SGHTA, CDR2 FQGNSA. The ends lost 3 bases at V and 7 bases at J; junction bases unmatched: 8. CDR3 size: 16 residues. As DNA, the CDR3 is TGTGCCAGCAGCTTCTTGACAGGGGGCGGTTCTGAAAAACTGTTTTTT. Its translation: CASSFLTGGGSEKLFF.

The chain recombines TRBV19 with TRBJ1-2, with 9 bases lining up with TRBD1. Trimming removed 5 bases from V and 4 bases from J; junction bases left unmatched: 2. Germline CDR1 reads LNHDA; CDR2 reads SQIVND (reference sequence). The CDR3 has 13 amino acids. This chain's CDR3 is CASSSDRGYGYTF. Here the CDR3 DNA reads TGTGCCAGTAGTTCGGACAGGGGCTATGGCTACACCTTC.

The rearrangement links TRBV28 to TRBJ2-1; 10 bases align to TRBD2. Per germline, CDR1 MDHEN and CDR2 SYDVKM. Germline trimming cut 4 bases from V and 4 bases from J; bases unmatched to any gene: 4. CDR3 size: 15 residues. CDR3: CASSSTSGLYNEQFF. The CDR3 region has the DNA TGTGCCAGCAGTTCGACTAGCGGGCTATACAATGAGCAGTTCTTC.

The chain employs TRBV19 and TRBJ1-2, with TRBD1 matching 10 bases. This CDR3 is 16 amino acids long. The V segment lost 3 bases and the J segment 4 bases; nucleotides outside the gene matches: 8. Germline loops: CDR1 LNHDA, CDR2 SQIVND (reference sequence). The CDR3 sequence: CASSIRPGQGFYGYTF. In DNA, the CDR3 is TGTGCCAGTAGTATCCGACCGGGACAGGGGTTCTATGGCTACACCTTC.

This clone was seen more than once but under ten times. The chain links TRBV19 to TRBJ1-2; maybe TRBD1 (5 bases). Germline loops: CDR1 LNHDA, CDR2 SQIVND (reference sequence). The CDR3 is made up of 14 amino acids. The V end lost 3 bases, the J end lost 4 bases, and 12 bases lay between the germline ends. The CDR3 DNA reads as TGTGCCAGTAGTATCCCGGACAAGCCCTATGGCTACACCTTC. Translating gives CASSIPDKPYGYTF.

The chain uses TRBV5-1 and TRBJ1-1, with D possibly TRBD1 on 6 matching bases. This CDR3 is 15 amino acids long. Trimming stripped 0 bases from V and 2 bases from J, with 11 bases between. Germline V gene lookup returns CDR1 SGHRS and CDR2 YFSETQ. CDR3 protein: CASSLERTVNTEAFF. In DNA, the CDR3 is TGCGCCAGCAGCTTGGAAAGGACAGTTAACACTGAAGCTTTCTTT.

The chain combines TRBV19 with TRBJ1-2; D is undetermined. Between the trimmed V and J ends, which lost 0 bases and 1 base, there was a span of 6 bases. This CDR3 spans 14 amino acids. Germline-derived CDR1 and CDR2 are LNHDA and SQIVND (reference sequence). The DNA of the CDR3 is TGTGCCAGTAGTATAGATCTTCGTAACTATGGCTACACCTTC. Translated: CASSIDLRNYGYTF.

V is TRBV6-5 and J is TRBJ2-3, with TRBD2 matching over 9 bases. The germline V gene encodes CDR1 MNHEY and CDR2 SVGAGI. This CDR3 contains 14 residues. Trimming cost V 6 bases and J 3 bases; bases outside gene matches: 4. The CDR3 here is CASSVAGATDTQYF. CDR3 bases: TGTGCCAGCAGCGTAGCGGGAGCGACAGATACGCAGTATTTT.

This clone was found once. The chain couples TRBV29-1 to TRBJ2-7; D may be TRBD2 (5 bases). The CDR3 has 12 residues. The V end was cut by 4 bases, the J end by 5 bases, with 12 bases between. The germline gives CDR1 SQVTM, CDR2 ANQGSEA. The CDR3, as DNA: TGCAGCGTTGCAACTAGTGTAAACGAGCAGTACTTC. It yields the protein CSVATSVNEQYF.

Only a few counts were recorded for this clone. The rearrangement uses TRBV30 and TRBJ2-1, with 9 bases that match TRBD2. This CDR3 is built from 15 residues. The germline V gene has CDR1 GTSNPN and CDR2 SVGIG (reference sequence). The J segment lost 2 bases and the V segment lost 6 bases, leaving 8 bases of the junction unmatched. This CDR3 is CACQSPSGAYNEQFF. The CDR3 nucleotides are TGTGCCTGTCAGTCCCCTAGCGGGGCCTACAATGAGCAGTTCTTC.

The CDR3: CAWRVAGVETQYF. The CDR3 region has the DNA TGTGCCTGGAGAGTAGCGGGAGTTGAGACCCAGTACTTC. V usage is TRBV30 and J usage is TRBJ2-5; 9 nucleotides match TRBD2. CDR1 is GTSNPN, CDR2 SVGIG, per germline (reference sequence). Trimming took 3 bases from V and 5 from J; bases not matched to a gene: 4. CDR3 length equals 13 residues.

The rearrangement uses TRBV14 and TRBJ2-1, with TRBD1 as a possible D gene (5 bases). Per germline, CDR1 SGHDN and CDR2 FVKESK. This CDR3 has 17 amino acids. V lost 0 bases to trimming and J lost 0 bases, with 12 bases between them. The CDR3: CASSQDGHYRSYNEQFF. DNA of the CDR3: TGTGCCAGCAGCCAAGATGGACATTACCGCTCCTACAATGAGCAGTTCTTC. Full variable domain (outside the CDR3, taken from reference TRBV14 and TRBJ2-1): EAGVTQFPSHSVIEKGQTVTLRCDPISGHDNLYWYRRVMGKEIKFLLHFVKESKQDESGMPNNRFLAERTGGTYSTLKVQPAELEDSGVYFCASSQDGHYRSYNEQFFGPGTRLTVL.

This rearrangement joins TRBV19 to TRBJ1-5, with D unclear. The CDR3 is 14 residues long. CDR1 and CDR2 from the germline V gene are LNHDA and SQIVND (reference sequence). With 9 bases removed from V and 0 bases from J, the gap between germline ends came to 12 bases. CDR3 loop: CASGVGYSNQPQHF. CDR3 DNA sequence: TGTGCCAGCGGGGTGGGCTATAGCAATCAGCCCCAGCATTTT.

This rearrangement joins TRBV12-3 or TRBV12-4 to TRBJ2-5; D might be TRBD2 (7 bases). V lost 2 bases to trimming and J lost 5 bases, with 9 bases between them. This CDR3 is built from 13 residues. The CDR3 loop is CASSLSGGETQYF. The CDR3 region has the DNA TGTGCCAGCAGTTTATCGGGGGGCGAGACCCAGTACTTC.

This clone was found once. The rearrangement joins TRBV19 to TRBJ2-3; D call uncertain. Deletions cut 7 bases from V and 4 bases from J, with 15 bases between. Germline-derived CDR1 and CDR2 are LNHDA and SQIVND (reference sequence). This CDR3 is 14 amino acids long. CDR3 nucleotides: TGTGCCAGTAAGGCCGGGTCTGTCGCAGATACGCAGTATTTT. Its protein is CASKAGSVADTQYF.

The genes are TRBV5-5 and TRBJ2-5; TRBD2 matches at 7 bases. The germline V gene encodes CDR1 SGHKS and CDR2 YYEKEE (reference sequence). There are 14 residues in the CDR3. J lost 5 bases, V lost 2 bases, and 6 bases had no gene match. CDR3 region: CASSLGAGTETQYF. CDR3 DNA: TGTGCCAGCAGCTTAGGAGCGGGAACGGAGACCCAGTACTTC.

CDR3 in DNA: TGCGCCAGCAGTGTGAGTTTCGAGCAGTACTTC. Translated, it gives CASSVSFEQYF. The chain combines TRBV10-2 with TRBJ2-7, with D hard to call. Germline CDR1 is WSHSY and CDR2 is SAAADI. V lost 4 bases and J lost 6, with 7 bases in between. The CDR3 consists of 11 residues.

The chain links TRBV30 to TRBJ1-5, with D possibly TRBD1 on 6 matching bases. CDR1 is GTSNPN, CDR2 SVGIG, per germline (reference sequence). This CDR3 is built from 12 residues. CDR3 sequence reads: CASGEGGQPQHF. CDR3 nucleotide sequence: TGTGCGTCAGGGGAGGGCGGTCAGCCCCAGCATTTT.

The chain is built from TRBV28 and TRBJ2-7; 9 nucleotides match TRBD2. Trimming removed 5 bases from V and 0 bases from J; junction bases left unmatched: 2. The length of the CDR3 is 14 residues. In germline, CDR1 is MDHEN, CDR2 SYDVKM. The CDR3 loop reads CASSEAGGSYEQYF. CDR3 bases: TGTGCCAGCAGTGAAGCGGGAGGCTCCTACGAGCAGTACTTC.